The rows below give T cell receptor beta chains drawn from one sample of a study of identifying expanded T cells in peripheral blood. This table comes from immunoSEQ multiplex PCR, and its TCRdb copy is limited to in-frame clones, with some not included. The profile shows 100,000 to 110,000 clones, approximately 88% of them singletons. Sequencing was carried out using blood. These receptors all come from a person aged 18 to 75 in good health. Each CDR3 is given with its conserved first and last residue. Fields, in order: J gene, D gene, V gene, clone size, CDR3 DNA, CDR3 protein. The D gene is left open where the match is weak. Only some rows state a clone size, as once, few, many or a class for expanded clones.

j_gene: TRBJ2-3
d_gene: .
v_gene: TRBV15
abundance: .
CDR3nt: TGTGCCACCAGAGAGACAGGCACAGATACGCAGTATTTT
CDR3aa: CATRETGTDTQYF

j_gene: TRBJ2-2
d_gene: TRBD2
v_gene: TRBV27
abundance: .
CDR3nt: TGTGCCAGCAGTCCAGGTTTCCTAGCGGCCGGGGAGCTGTTTTTT
CDR3aa: CASSPGFLAAGELFF

j_gene: TRBJ2-1
d_gene: .
v_gene: TRBV29-1
abundance: .
CDR3nt: TGCAGCGTTGATAGGAACAGGGCAATTTACAATGAGCAGTTCTTC
CDR3aa: CSVDRNRAIYNEQFF

j_gene: TRBJ2-7
d_gene: .
v_gene: TRBV19
abundance: once
CDR3nt: TGTGCCAGTGGACCCCTAGCGAGGAACTACGAGCAGTACTTC
CDR3aa: CASGPLARNYEQYF

j_gene: TRBJ2-5
d_gene: TRBD1
v_gene: TRBV5-1
abundance: .
CDR3nt: TGCGCCAGCAGCAGGGACAGGGAGACCCAGTACTTC
CDR3aa: CASSRDRETQYF

j_gene: TRBJ1-2
d_gene: .
v_gene: TRBV29-1
abundance: .
CDR3nt: TGCAGCGTTGAGTGGGGCAGGGGCTATGGCTACACCTTC
CDR3aa: CSVEWGRGYGYTF

j_gene: TRBJ1-1
d_gene: .
v_gene: TRBV6-5
abundance: .
CDR3nt: TGTGCCAGCAGTGTGGGGGGACTGAACACTGAAGCTTTCTTT
CDR3aa: CASSVGGLNTEAFF

j_gene: TRBJ2-7
d_gene: .
v_gene: TRBV5-6
abundance: .
CDR3nt: TGTGCCAGCAGCTTTGGCAGTTCCTACGAGCAGTACTTC
CDR3aa: CASSFGSSYEQYF

j_gene: TRBJ2-7
d_gene: .
v_gene: TRBV5-4
abundance: .
CDR3nt: TGTGCCAGCAGCTTGGTCGGTGGCGAGCAGTACTTC
CDR3aa: CASSLVGGEQYF

j_gene: TRBJ1-1
d_gene: .
v_gene: TRBV6-6
abundance: .
CDR3nt: TGTGCCAGCAGTCACCCCCGAGACACTGAAGCTTTCTTT
CDR3aa: CASSHPRDTEAFF

j_gene: TRBJ2-7
d_gene: TRBD2
v_gene: TRBV2
abundance: .
CDR3nt: TGTGCCAGCAGTGCGGGGCGGGGGGACGAGCAGTACTTC
CDR3aa: CASSAGRGDEQYF

j_gene: TRBJ2-1
d_gene: .
v_gene: TRBV19
abundance: .
CDR3nt: TGTGCCAGTATGGCTCCTTGGAATGAGCAGTTCTTC
CDR3aa: CASMAPWNEQFF

j_gene: TRBJ2-3
d_gene: TRBD2
v_gene: TRBV27
abundance: .
CDR3nt: TGTGCCAGCAGTCCTACAACCCCACTAGCGGGGGGAGGGGATACGCAGTATTTT
CDR3aa: CASSPTTPLAGGGDTQYF

j_gene: TRBJ2-5
d_gene: .
v_gene: TRBV28
abundance: .
CDR3nt: TGTGCCAGCAGTTTCAGGGGCCAAGAGACCCAGTACTTC
CDR3aa: CASSFRGQETQYF

j_gene: TRBJ1-2
d_gene: TRBD1
v_gene: TRBV7-4
abundance: .
CDR3nt: TGTGCCAGCAGCCCCCATAAGGGGGCCGGCCCTACTCCCCTGCTTAACTATGGCTACACCTTC
CDR3aa: CASSPHKGAGPTPLLNYGYTF

j_gene: TRBJ2-5
d_gene: .
v_gene: TRBV30
abundance: .
CDR3nt: TGTGCCTGGAGTAGCAATAAGGCGCGGGAGACCCAGTACTTC
CDR3aa: CAWSSNKARETQYF